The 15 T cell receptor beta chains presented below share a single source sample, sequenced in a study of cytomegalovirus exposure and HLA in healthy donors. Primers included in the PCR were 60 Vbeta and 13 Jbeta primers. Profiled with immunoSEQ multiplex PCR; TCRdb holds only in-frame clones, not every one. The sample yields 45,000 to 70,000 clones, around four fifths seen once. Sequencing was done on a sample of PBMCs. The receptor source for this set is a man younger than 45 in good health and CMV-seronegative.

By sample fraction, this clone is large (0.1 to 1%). CDR3 sequence: CASSGSRLAGVADEQFF. The CDR3 DNA follows: TGTGCCAGCAGCGGGAGTCGGCTAGCGGGAGTTGCGGATGAGCAGTTCTTC. V usage is TRBV7-9 and J usage is TRBJ2-1; 10 bases fit TRBD2. The ends lost 5 bases at V and 8 bases at J; junction bases unmatched: 15. The germline CDR1 and CDR2 sequences are SEHNR and FQNEAQ (reference sequence). This CDR3 region has 17 residues.

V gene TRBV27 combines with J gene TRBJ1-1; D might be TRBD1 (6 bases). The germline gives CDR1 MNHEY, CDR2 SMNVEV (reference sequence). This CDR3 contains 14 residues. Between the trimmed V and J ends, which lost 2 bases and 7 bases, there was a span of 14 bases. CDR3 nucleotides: TGTGCCAGCAGTTTAATGGGGGCAGGGCGTGAAGCTTTCTTT. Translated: CASSLMGAGREAFF.

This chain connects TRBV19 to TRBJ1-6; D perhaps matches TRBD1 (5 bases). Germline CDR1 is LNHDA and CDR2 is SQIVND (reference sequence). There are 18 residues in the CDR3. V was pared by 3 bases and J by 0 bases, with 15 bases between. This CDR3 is CASSMSRQFPSYNSPLHF. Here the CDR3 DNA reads TGTGCCAGTAGTATGTCAAGACAGTTCCCCTCCTATAATTCACCCCTCCACTTT.

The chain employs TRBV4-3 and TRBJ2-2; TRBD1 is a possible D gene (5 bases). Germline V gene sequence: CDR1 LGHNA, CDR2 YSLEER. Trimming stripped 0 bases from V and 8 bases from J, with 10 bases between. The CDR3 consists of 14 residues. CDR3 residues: CASSQEWGEGELFF. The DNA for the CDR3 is TGCGCCAGCAGCCAAGAATGGGGCGAGGGGGAGCTGTTTTTT.

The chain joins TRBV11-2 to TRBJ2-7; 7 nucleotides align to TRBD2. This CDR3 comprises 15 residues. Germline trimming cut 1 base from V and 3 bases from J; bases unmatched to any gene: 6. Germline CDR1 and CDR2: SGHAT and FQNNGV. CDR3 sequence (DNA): TGTGCCAGCAGCTTAGGAGGGCTAGCGGACTACGAGCAGTACTTC. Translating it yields CASSLGGLADYEQYF.

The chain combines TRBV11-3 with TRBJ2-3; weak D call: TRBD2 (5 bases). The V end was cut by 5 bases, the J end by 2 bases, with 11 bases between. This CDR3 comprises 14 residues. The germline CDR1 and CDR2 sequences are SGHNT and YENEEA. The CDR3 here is CASSLAPLTDTQYF. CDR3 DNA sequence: TGTGCCAGCAGCCTAGCCCCCCTCACAGATACGCAGTATTTT. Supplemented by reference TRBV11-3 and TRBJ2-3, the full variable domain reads EAGVVQSPRYKIIEKKQPVAFWCNPISGHNTLYWYLQNLGQGPELLIRYENEEAVDDSQLPKDRFSAERLKGVDSTLKIQPAELGDSAVYLCASSLAPLTDTQYFGPGTRLTVL.

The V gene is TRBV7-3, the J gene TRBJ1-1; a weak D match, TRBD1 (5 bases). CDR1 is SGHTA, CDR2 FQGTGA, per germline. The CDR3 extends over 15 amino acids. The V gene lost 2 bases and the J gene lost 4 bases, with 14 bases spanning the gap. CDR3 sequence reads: CASSLSGGSGTEAFF. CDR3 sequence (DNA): TGTGCCAGCAGCTTATCGGGGGGAAGCGGCACTGAAGCTTTCTTT.

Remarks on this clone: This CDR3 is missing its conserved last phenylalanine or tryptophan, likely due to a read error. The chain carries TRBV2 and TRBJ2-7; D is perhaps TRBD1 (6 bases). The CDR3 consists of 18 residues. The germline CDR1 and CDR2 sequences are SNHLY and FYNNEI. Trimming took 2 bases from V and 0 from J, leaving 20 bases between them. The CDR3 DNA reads TGTGCCAGCAGTGAATACAGGGACCCGAAACTAAGCTCCTACGAGCAGTACCTC. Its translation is CASSEYRDPKLSSYEQYL.

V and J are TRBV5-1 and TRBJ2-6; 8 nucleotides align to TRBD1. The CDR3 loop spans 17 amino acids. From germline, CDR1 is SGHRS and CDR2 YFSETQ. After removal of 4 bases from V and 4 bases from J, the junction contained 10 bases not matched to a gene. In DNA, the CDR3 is TGCGCCAGCAGCATAATGACAGGGGTGGGAGGGGCCAACGTCCTGACTTTC. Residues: CASSIMTGVGGANVLTF.

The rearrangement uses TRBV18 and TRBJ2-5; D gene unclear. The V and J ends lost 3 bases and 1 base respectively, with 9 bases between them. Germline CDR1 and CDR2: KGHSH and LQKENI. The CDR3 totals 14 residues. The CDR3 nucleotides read TGTGCCAGCTCACCGGCTAGAATCCAAGAGACCCAGTACTTC. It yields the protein CASSPARIQETQYF.

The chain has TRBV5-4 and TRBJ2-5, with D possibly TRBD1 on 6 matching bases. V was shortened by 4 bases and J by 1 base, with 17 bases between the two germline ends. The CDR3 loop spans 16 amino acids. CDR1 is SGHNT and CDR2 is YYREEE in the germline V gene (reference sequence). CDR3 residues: CASSPSGQPLQETQYF. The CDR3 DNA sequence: TGTGCCAGCAGCCCTTCCGGACAGCCCCTCCAAGAGACCCAGTACTTC.

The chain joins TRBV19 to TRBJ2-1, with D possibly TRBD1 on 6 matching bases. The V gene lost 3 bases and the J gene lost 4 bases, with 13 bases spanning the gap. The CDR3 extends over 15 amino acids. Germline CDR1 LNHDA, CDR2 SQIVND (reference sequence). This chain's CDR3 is CASSMGRGQYNEQFF. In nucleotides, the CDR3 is TGTGCCAGTAGTATGGGTAGGGGACAATACAATGAGCAGTTCTTC. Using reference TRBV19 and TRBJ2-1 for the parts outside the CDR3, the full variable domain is DGGITQSPKYLFRKEGQNVTLSCEQNLNHDAMYWYRQDPGQGLRLIYYSQIVNDFQKGDIAEGYSVSREKKESFPLTVTSAQKNPTAFYLCASSMGRGQYNEQFFGPGTRLTVL.

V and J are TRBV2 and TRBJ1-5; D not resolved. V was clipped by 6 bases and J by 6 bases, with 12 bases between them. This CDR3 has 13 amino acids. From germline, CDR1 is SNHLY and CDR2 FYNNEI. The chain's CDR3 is CASRIPGSQPQHF. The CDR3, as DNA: TGTGCCAGCAGGATACCGGGAAGTCAGCCCCAGCATTTT.

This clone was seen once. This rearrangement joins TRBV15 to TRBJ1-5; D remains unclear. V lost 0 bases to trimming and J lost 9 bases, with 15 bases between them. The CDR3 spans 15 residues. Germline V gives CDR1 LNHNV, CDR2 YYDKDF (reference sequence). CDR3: CATSRDRTVAGPQHF. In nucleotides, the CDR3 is TGTGCCACCAGCAGAGATCGGACGGTAGCGGGGCCCCAGCATTTT.

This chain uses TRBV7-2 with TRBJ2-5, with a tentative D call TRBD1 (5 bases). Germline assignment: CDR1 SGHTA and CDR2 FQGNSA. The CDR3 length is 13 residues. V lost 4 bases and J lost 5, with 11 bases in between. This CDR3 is CASSSRTRETQYF. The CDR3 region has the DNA TGTGCCAGCAGCTCCCGGACAAGGGAGACCCAGTACTTC.